These 20 T cell receptor beta chains came from one sample sequenced in a study of CD8+ T cells in alopecia areata. As to treatment: oral pan-JAK inhibitor, 5-10 mg twice daily. Extraction and reverse transcription of RNA yielded cDNA as the sequencing template. The method was immunoSEQ multiplex PCR; TCRdb's version includes in-frame clones alone and lacks a portion of them. The table has 95,000 to 150,000 clones, around 60% seen once. The source material was CD4+ T cells sorted from blood, sampled at week 4, from a patient treated with tofacitinib. The origin of the receptors is a human donor with alopecia areata.

The chain recombines TRBV18 with TRBJ2-7; no clear D. V was clipped by 3 bases and J by 5 bases, with 5 bases between them. Germline lookup yields CDR1 KGHSH and CDR2 LQKENI. The CDR3 spans 11 residues. The CDR3 DNA is TGTGCCAGCTCACCGACGAACGAGCAGTACTTC. The encoded protein is CASSPTNEQYF.

This clone was seen more than once but under ten times. V and J are TRBV29-1 and TRBJ2-7; 7 nucleotides match TRBD2. Germline-derived CDR1 and CDR2 are SQVTM and ANQGSEA. Trimming cost V 4 bases and J 3 bases; bases outside gene matches: 6. There are 13 residues in the CDR3. The CDR3 spells CSVGTSRDYEQYF. The CDR3, as DNA: TGCAGCGTTGGGACTAGTCGGGACTACGAGCAGTACTTC.

The V call is TRBV30, the J call TRBJ2-2, with 12 bases that match TRBD2. Germline-derived CDR1 and CDR2 are GTSNPN and SVGIG (reference sequence). CDR3 length equals 18 residues. The ends lost 3 bases at V and 3 bases at J; junction bases unmatched: 11. CDR3 DNA sequence: TGTGCCTGGAGACGTGTGATGACTAGCGGGAGTGACACCGGGGAGCTGTTTTTT. It codes for CAWRRVMTSGSDTGELFF.

The chain uses TRBV5-1 and TRBJ2-5; D gene ambiguous. Trimming left V 4 bases short and J 2 bases short, with 15 bases between. This CDR3 region has 15 residues. The germline gives CDR1 SGHRS, CDR2 YFSETQ. CDR3 nucleotides: TGCGCCAGCAGCCAATTAACCGGGTCTCAAGAGACCCAGTACTTC. Protein sequence: CASSQLTGSQETQYF.

The V and J genes are TRBV6-5 and TRBJ2-7; D is undetermined. Germline CDR1 and CDR2: MNHEY and SVGAGI. The CDR3 runs to 13 residues. V lost 6 bases, J lost 7 bases, and 16 bases lay in between. CDR3 in DNA: TGTGCCAGCAGGAGATACAGCGCTCGAGAGCAGTACTTC. Translation gives CASRRYSAREQYF.

CDR3 sequence: CASSQEKNAYNEQFF. DNA for the CDR3: TGTGCCAGCAGCCAAGAGAAAAACGCTTACAATGAGCAGTTCTTC. This sequence joins TRBV4-2 and TRBJ2-1; D call uncertain. V lost 0 bases, J lost 4 bases, and 10 bases lay in between. Germline V gives CDR1 LGHNA, CDR2 YNFKEQ. CDR3 length: 15 residues.

This clone came up a few times. The CDR3 sequence is CSVAPPRQGVGYGYTF. The CDR3, as DNA: TGCAGCGTTGCCCCACCCCGACAGGGAGTCGGCTATGGCTACACCTTC. The chain has TRBV29-1 and TRBJ1-2, with TRBD1 identical over 7 bases. V gave up 4 bases and J gave up 4 bases; unmatched junction bases: 15. The V gene's germline CDR1 is SQVTM and CDR2 ANQGSEA. The CDR3 covers 16 residues.

The rearrangement joins TRBV5-4 to TRBJ2-1; D gene uncertain. CDR1 SGHNT and CDR2 YYREEE come from the germline V gene (reference sequence). This CDR3 spans 12 amino acids. V was shortened by 3 bases and J by 8 bases, with 9 bases between the two germline ends. The CDR3 reads CASSYFGDEQFF. The CDR3 region has the DNA TGTGCCAGCAGCTACTTCGGAGATGAGCAGTTCTTC.

This chain joins TRBV29-1 and TRBJ2-6; a possible D gene is TRBD1 (5 bases). The germline gives CDR1 SQVTM, CDR2 ANQGSEA. This CDR3 has 13 amino acids. The V and J ends lost 5 bases and 0 bases respectively, with 5 bases between them. CDR3 sequence: CSVTGSGANVLTF. DNA for the CDR3: TGCAGCGTTACAGGCTCTGGGGCCAACGTCCTGACTTTC.

V usage is TRBV11-1 and J usage is TRBJ2-7; possibly TRBD2 for D (5 bases). Germline CDR1 and CDR2: SGHAT and FQDESV (reference sequence). V lost 9 bases to trimming and J lost 3 bases, with 12 bases between them. CDR3 size: 12 residues. CDR3 sequence reads: CARPGILYEQYF. The CDR3 DNA sequence: TGTGCCAGGCCCGGGATCCTCTACGAGCAGTACTTC. The full variable domain, with the rest looked up from reference TRBV11-1 and TRBJ2-7, is EAEVAQSPRYKITEKSQAVAFWCDPISGHATLYWYRQILGQGPELLVQFQDESVVDDSQLPKDRFSAERLKGVDSTLKIQPAELGDSAMYLCARPGILYEQYFGPGTRLTVT.

The rearrangement uses TRBV5-4 and TRBJ1-2, with 10 nucleotides matching TRBD1. Per the germline V gene, CDR1 is SGHNT and CDR2 is YYREEE (reference sequence). There are 13 residues in the CDR3. The J segment lost 8 bases and the V segment lost 4 bases, leaving 5 bases of the junction unmatched. In DNA form, the CDR3 reads TGTGCCAGCAGCCCCGACAGGGGGCAAGGCTACACCTTC. This codes for CASSPDRGQGYTF.

With respect to this clone: At one end the junction does not follow the germline gene, possibly because of a read error. The rearrangement uses TRBV2 and TRBJ2-5; 15 nucleotides match TRBD2. The CDR3 has 16 residues. Germline values: CDR1 SNHLY, CDR2 FYNNEI. This CDR3 is CASREGTSGGKETQYF. The CDR3 DNA follows: TGTGCCAGCAGAGAAGGGACTAGCGGGGGGAAAGAGACCCAGTACTTC.

This clone was observed a single time. The CDR3 spells CASSFTSGGAYEQFF. The CDR3 bases are TGTGCCAGCAGTTTTACTAGCGGGGGGGCCTATGAGCAGTTCTTC. This chain links TRBV6-5 with TRBJ2-1; 13 bases match TRBD2. This CDR3 has 15 amino acids. V dropped 4 bases and J dropped 8; count of bases not matched to a gene: 5. The V gene's germline CDR1 is MNHEY and CDR2 SVGAGI.

V and J are TRBV5-1 and TRBJ2-6; no firm D call. The ends were cut back, 0 bases at V and 1 base at J, with 5 bases in the middle. The germline V gene has CDR1 SGHRS and CDR2 YFSETQ. This CDR3 contains 15 residues. The CDR3 spells CASSLGVSGANVLTF. The DNA for the CDR3 is TGCGCCAGCAGCTTGGGTGTTTCTGGGGCCAACGTCCTGACTTTC.

This clone was observed a handful of times. The chain carries TRBV19 and TRBJ2-1, with D tentatively TRBD2 (5 bases). Trimming left V 8 bases short and J 8 bases short, with 10 bases between. CDR1 and CDR2 (germline): LNHDA, SQIVND (reference sequence). The length of the CDR3 is 11 residues. The CDR3 bases are TGTGCCAGTGGCTTCGGGGATGAGCAGTTCTTC. It specifies CASGFGDEQFF. The whole variable domain, remainder taken from reference TRBV19 and TRBJ2-1, is DGGITQSPKYLFRKEGQNVTLSCEQNLNHDAMYWYRQDPGQGLRLIYYSQIVNDFQKGDIAEGYSVSREKKESFPLTVTSAQKNPTAFYLCASGFGDEQFFGPGTRLTVL.

The chain employs TRBV10-3 and TRBJ2-5; TRBD2 aligns across 11 bases. The CDR3 loop spans 16 amino acids. The V and J ends lost 0 bases and 2 bases, in that order; junction bases with no gene match: 2. Germline CDR1 ENHRY, CDR2 SYGVKD. DNA for the CDR3: TGTGCCATCAGTGAGTCGATAGCGGGAGGGCAAGAGACCCAGTACTTC. It encodes CAISESIAGGQETQYF.

The genes are TRBV7-9 and TRBJ1-2, with no clear D. Germline V lookup: CDR1 SEHNR, CDR2 FQNEAQ (reference sequence). The CDR3 is 16 amino acids. Trimming stripped 1 base from V and 4 bases from J, with 16 bases between. The CDR3 is CASSLGVARGSYGYTF. CDR3 DNA: TGTGCCAGCAGCTTAGGAGTGGCCCGAGGGAGCTATGGCTACACCTTC.

This sequence joins TRBV4-3 and TRBJ1-1, with D possibly being TRBD1 (6 bases). The CDR3 is 16 residues long. The germline V gene has CDR1 LGHNA and CDR2 YSLEER. Between the trimmed V and J ends, which lost 4 bases and 4 bases, there was a span of 19 bases. CDR3: CASSPSQKRGRTEAFF. The CDR3 region has the DNA TGCGCCAGCAGCCCTTCTCAGAAACGGGGGCGCACTGAAGCTTTCTTT.

In this sample, this clone turned up a few times. This chain joins TRBV5-1 and TRBJ2-7; 10 bases agree with TRBD2. The CDR3 contains 15 residues. Germline CDR1 and CDR2: SGHRS and YFSETQ. The junction had 8 bases not matched to a gene; V was cut back by 1 base and J by 7 bases. The chain's CDR3 is CASSLRSGRAEEQYF. CDR3 coding DNA: TGCGCCAGCAGCTTGAGGAGCGGGAGGGCCGAGGAGCAGTACTTC.

The CDR3 coding sequence is TGTGCCAGCAGTGGTGGGGGGCGAACTGAAGCTTTCTTT. It is translated as CASSGGGRTEAFF. The chain couples TRBV2 to TRBJ1-1; D is possibly TRBD1 (6 bases). V lost 4 bases, J lost 5 bases, and 11 bases lay in between. CDR1 and CDR2 (germline): SNHLY, FYNNEI. The CDR3 covers 13 residues.